The present entry profiles one T cell receptor beta chain with its context. The antigen is unknown. The germline gives CDR1 SGHRS, CDR2 YFSETQ. The CDR3 extends over 15 amino acids. Between the trimmed V and J ends, which lost 1 base and 1 base, there was a span of 11 bases. The data were taken from a study of CD8 T cells in Susac syndrome. Sequencing of TCR beta was undertaken in CD8+ and CD4+ T cells derived from blood. Reverse transcription of roughly 0.5 to 1 ug RNA was carried out with random hexamers. TCRdb re-derived calls from the immunoSEQ multiplex PCR reads in MiXCR, one entry per CDR3 protein. The top ten clones hold around 0.15% of a sample with 160,000 or so distinct CDR3 sequences, 85% to 95% of them seen once. Study-wide results and limits: Clonal expansion was absent from the CD4+ T cell repertoires in Susac syndrome.

The clonotype comes from a human donor with Susac syndrome. The specimen sequenced was CD4+ T cells from PBMCs. The chain couples TRBV5-1 to TRBJ1-1; D not certain. The CDR3 protein is CASSLFVEGNTEAFF. CDR3 DNA: TGCGCCAGCAGCTTGTTTGTGGAGGGGAACACTGAAGCTTTCTTT.